Listed below are T cell receptor beta chains from one sample, sequenced in a study of blood T cell repertoires in COVID-19. Clones were sequenced by immunoSEQ multiplex PCR, and TCRdb holds only the in-frame ones, with some missing. The sample has fewer than 200,000 clones, approximately 85% seen once. The sequenced sample was peripheral blood. These TCRs come from a man aged 55 to 70 who had recovered from COVID-19. The CDR3 runs from the conserved cysteine through the conserved F or W. The D gene is left open where the match is weak. Size tells how often a clone was seen (once, few, many) or the class of an expanded clone, and some rows leave it out.

V,size,D,J,CDR3,DNA
TRBV5-1,-,-,TRBJ1-5,CASSLMGVGQPQHF,TGCGCCAGCAGCTTGATGGGAGTTGGCCAGCCCCAGCATTTT
TRBV7-2,once,TRBD1,TRBJ1-1,CASSVGGTGAFF,TGTGCCAGCAGCGTGGGGGGGACAGGAGCTTTCTTT
TRBV5-1,-,-,TRBJ2-1,CASSLTPGQDYNEQFF,TGCGCCAGCAGCTTGACTCCGGGACAAGACTACAATGAGCAGTTCTTC
TRBV19,-,TRBD1,TRBJ1-2,CASSIEGTASYGYTF,TGTGCCAGTAGTATAGAGGGGACAGCGAGCTATGGCTACACCTTC
TRBV6-5,-,-,TRBJ1-6,CASSYEGSYNSPLHF,TGTGCCAGCAGTTACGAGGGCTCTTATAATTCACCCCTCCACTTT
TRBV12-3/TRBV12-4,-,-,TRBJ2-3,CASGRADTQYF,TGTGCCAGCGGTAGAGCAGATACGCAGTATTTT
TRBV5-1,-,TRBD1,TRBJ2-7,CASSLGDRASYEQYF,TGCGCCAGCAGCTTGGGGGACAGGGCCTCCTACGAGCAGTACTTC
TRBV15,-,-,TRBJ2-7,CATSREGTSYEQYF,TGTGCCACCAGCAGAGAGGGCACTTCCTACGAGCAGTACTTC
TRBV27,-,TRBD1,TRBJ1-2,CASSPRLGQGYGYTF,TGTGCCAGCAGTCCCCGACTCGGACAGGGTTATGGCTACACCTTC
TRBV29-1,-,TRBD1,TRBJ1-1,CSAEQGGTEAFF,TGCAGCGCCGAGCAGGGGGGCACTGAAGCTTTCTTT
TRBV24-1,-,TRBD1,TRBJ1-2,CATSDRDRGYGYTF,TGTGCCACCAGTGACCGTGACAGGGGCTATGGCTACACCTTC
TRBV11-2,-,-,TRBJ2-3,CASSLAPPGGSRITDTQYF,TGTGCCAGCAGCTTAGCCCCACCCGGGGGTTCCCGGATCACAGATACGCAGTATTTT
TRBV4-2,few,TRBD1,TRBJ1-1,CASSRTGGLEAFF,TGTGCCAGCAGCAGGACAGGGGGCTTGGAAGCTTTCTTT
TRBV7-5,once,-,TRBJ2-7,CARSCHRLTGGTSYEQYF,TGTGCCAGAAGCTGCCACCGACTTACAGGGGGCACTTCCTACGAGCAGTACTTC
TRBV2,-,-,TRBJ1-5,CASSGRRGLDQPQHF,TGTGCCAGCAGTGGACGCAGGGGCCTGGATCAGCCCCAGCATTTT
TRBV9,few,-,TRBJ1-4,CASSEGWDSADEKLFF,TGTGCCAGCAGCGAGGGGTGGGATTCGGCTGATGAAAAACTGTTTTTT
TRBV2,-,TRBD1,TRBJ2-2,CASGEGRGTGGELFF,TGTGCCAGTGGGGAAGGCAGGGGGACGGGCGGGGAGCTGTTTTTT
TRBV7-8,-,-,TRBJ2-5,CASSAGLFRPGETQYF,TGTGCCAGTTCGGCCGGACTGTTTCGACCGGGAGAGACCCAGTACTTC
TRBV6-1,-,-,TRBJ1-2,CASSERPGTF,TGTGCCAGCAGTGAACGCCCCGGGACCTTC
TRBV30,once,-,TRBJ1-4,CAWMGWGTTTNEKLFF,TGTGCCTGGATGGGCTGGGGGACTACAACTAATGAAAAACTGTTTTTT
TRBV4-3,-,-,TRBJ2-3,CASSHSRAGNTDTQYF,TGCGCCAGCAGCCATTCCAGAGCAGGGAACACAGATACGCAGTATTTT
TRBV5-1,-,TRBD2,TRBJ2-3,CASSFLAGGNTDTQYF,TGCGCCAGCAGCTTCTTAGCGGGGGGGAACACAGATACGCAGTATTTT
TRBV5-4,-,-,TRBJ2-2,CASRSANTGELFF,TGTGCCAGCAGGAGCGCGAACACCGGGGAGCTGTTTTTT
TRBV18,-,-,TRBJ1-3,CASSTSHFSSGNTIYF,TGTGCCAGCTCAACCTCCCACTTTAGCTCTGGAAACACCATATATTTT
TRBV5-1,-,TRBD1,TRBJ2-2,CASSLVDRGNSGELFF,TGCGCCAGCAGCTTGGTCGACAGGGGAAATTCCGGGGAGCTGTTTTTT
TRBV10-3,-,-,TRBJ2-5,CASRGASQETQYF,TGTGCCTCCCGGGGGGCCAGCCAAGAGACCCAGTACTTC
TRBV24-1,few,-,TRBJ2-3,CATSDLIPDTQYF,TGTGCCACCAGTGATTTGATTCCGGATACGCAGTATTTT
TRBV15,few,TRBD1,TRBJ2-7,CATSILPGQSYEQYF,TGTGCCACCAGCATCCTTCCGGGACAGAGCTACGAGCAGTACTTC
TRBV3-1/TRBV3-2,-,TRBD2,TRBJ2-7,CASSQGAAGLYEQYF,TGTGCCAGCAGCCAAGGGGCAGCGGGGCTCTACGAGCAGTACTTC
TRBV9,-,-,TRBJ2-1,CASSARGNEQFF,TGTGCCAGCAGCGCCCGGGGCAATGAGCAGTTCTTC
TRBV24-1,-,-,TRBJ2-2,CATKARQDTGELFF,TGTGCCACCAAAGCACGACAGGACACCGGGGAGCTGTTTTTT
TRBV6-6,-,-,TRBJ1-5,CASSLDKDPQPQHF,TGTGCCAGCAGTTTGGACAAGGACCCCCAGCCCCAGCATTTT
TRBV19,few,TRBD1,TRBJ1-1,CASSIGQVHTEAFF,TGTGCCAGTAGTATCGGACAGGTGCACACTGAAGCTTTCTTT
TRBV9,-,TRBD1,TRBJ1-1,CASSVTGTAEAFF,TGTGCCAGCAGCGTAACCGGGACAGCTGAAGCTTTCTTT
TRBV19,-,TRBD1,TRBJ2-7,CASSLDRGFTYEQYF,TGTGCCAGTAGCCTAGACAGGGGGTTTACCTACGAGCAGTACTTC
TRBV7-3,once,-,TRBJ1-1,CASSRDGNTEAFF,TGTGCCAGCAGCCGGGATGGAAACACTGAAGCTTTCTTT
TRBV7-2,-,TRBD1,TRBJ1-1,CASSLTGGFGNTEAFF,TGTGCCAGCAGCTTGACAGGGGGGTTCGGGAACACTGAAGCTTTCTTT
TRBV7-8,once,TRBD1,TRBJ1-5,CASSLEGQGIRNQPQHF,TGTGCCAGCAGCTTAGAGGGACAGGGAATACGTAATCAGCCCCAGCATTTT
TRBV6-4,-,-,TRBJ1-2,CASSAGSPVYGYTF,TGTGCCAGCAGTGCAGGATCCCCGGTCTATGGCTACACCTTC
TRBV4-2,-,-,TRBJ1-2,CASSQEGGNNYGYTF,TGTGCCAGCAGCCAAGAGGGGGGGAATAACTATGGCTACACCTTC
TRBV20-1,-,TRBD1,TRBJ1-4,CSAQQGGKLFF,TGCAGTGCTCAACAGGGGGGAAAACTGTTTTTT
TRBV6-1,-,-,TRBJ2-7,CASSEEGVEQYF,TGTGCCAGCAGTGAAGAAGGGGTCGAGCAGTACTTC
TRBV12-3/TRBV12-4,-,-,TRBJ1-2,CASSPQGNGYTF,TGTGCCAGCAGTCCACAGGGAAATGGCTACACCTTC
TRBV9,-,-,TRBJ2-5,CASSVPGVGETQYF,TGTGCCAGCAGCGTTCCAGGGGTCGGAGAGACCCAGTACTTC
TRBV6-2/TRBV6-3,few,TRBD2,TRBJ2-7,CASSYSSLSSGWSSYEQYF,TGTGCCAGCAGTTACTCGAGCCTCAGTAGCGGGTGGAGCTCCTACGAGCAGTACTTC
TRBV19,few,-,TRBJ1-4,CASRMTDDPEKLFF,TGTGCCAGTAGAATGACAGACGATCCCGAAAAACTGTTTTTT
TRBV19,-,TRBD1,TRBJ1-3,CASTADRGVGNTIYF,TGTGCCAGTACCGCGGACAGGGGAGTTGGAAACACCATATATTTT
TRBV7-3,few,-,TRBJ2-2,CASSVVGLNTGELFF,TGTGCCAGCAGCGTGGTGGGGCTGAACACCGGGGAGCTGTTTTTT
TRBV21-1,-,-,TRBJ1-2,CAPTQRGTGYGYTF,TGTGCCCCCACACAGAGGGGGACAGGGTATGGCTACACCTTC
TRBV7-2,once,-,TRBJ2-5,CASSFKGVQETQYF,TGTGCCAGCAGCTTCAAAGGGGTTCAAGAGACCCAGTACTTC
TRBV29-1,-,-,TRBJ1-2,CSVEDRGLGLDYGYTF,TGCAGCGTTGAAGATAGAGGGTTAGGTTTGGACTATGGCTACACCTTC